Below, one T cell receptor (beta chain) is given with its context. Its matching antigen is unknown. This entry is derived from a study of monozygotic twins with inflammatory bowel disease. The CDR3 has 15 amino acids. Looked up from germline, CDR1 is SGHDT and CDR2 is YYEEEE. Overall study findings and caveats: Whether twins were concordant or discordant made no difference to repertoire similarity, possibly from limited power.

After re-calling the 5' RACE reads, TCRdb lists one entry per CDR3 protein, DNA absent. In total, the table holds 150,000 or so distinct CDR3 sequences. The material sequenced was blood. The rearrangement links TRBV5-6 to TRBJ1-1. This receptor was taken from a human donor with ulcerative colitis or Crohn's disease, or a healthy co-twin of an affected twin (not recorded which). The CDR3 loop is CASSRALRPENEAFF.